The 14 T cell receptor beta chains below come from one sample, sequenced in a study of blood T cell repertoires in COVID-19 (dated by TCRdb to about 2020). Library prep was done by the immunoSEQ multiplex PCR assay. The clones in this table, taken by TCRdb from immuneACCESS, are in-frame only. Not every clone is retained; where verified, under half of the shortfall comes from an unresolved V gene, and the cause of the rest is unknown. The sample table holds approximately 140,000 clones, of which around 83% were seen once. The ten largest clones capture about 8.1% of the sample. Sequencing was carried out using peripheral blood. The receptor source for this set is a man in his thirties or forties with COVID-19, enrolled during active disease.

The chain links TRBV18 to TRBJ2-5, with D perhaps TRBD1 (5 bases). V lost 6 bases and J 3 bases, leaving 11 bases between the germline ends. Germline CDR1 and CDR2: KGHSH and LQKENI. The CDR3 spans 13 residues. The CDR3 protein is CASSHGQEETQYF. The CDR3 region has the DNA TGTGCCAGCTCCCACGGACAAGAAGAGACCCAGTACTTC. Supplemented by reference TRBV18 and TRBJ2-5, the full variable domain reads NAGVMQNPRHLVRRRGQEARLRCSPMKGHSHVYWYRQLPEEGLKFMVYLQKENIIDESGMPKERFSAEFPKEGPSILRIQQVVRGDSAAYFCASSHGQEETQYFGPGTRLLVL.

A remark on this clone: At one boundary the junction diverges from the germline segment, which might be a read error. The CDR3: CASSIQADSSEQYF. In DNA, the CDR3 is TGTGCCAGTAGTATACAAGCGGATTCCTCCGAGCAGTACTTC. The chain couples TRBV19 to TRBJ2-7, with D perhaps TRBD2 (5 bases). The CDR3 has 14 residues. The V gene's germline CDR1 is LNHDA and CDR2 SQIVND (reference sequence). Based on the CDR3 plus reference TRBV19 and TRBJ2-7, the full variable domain is DGGITQSPKYLFRKEGQNVTLSCEQNLNHDAMYWYRQDPGQGLRLIYYSQIVNDFQKGDIAEGYSVSREKKESFPLTVTSAQKNPTAFYLCASSIQADSSEQYFGPGTRLTVT.

This rearrangement joins TRBV30 to TRBJ2-3, with D possibly being TRBD2 (5 bases). The CDR3 length is 12 residues. The germline gives CDR1 GTSNPN, CDR2 SVGIG (reference sequence). V lost 5 bases and J lost 3, with 9 bases in between. The CDR3 reads CAWAGGTDTQYF. CDR3 sequence (DNA): TGTGCCTGGGCCGGCGGGACAGATACGCAGTATTTT.

This clone was seen many times. The rearrangement uses TRBV18 and TRBJ2-3; TRBD1 is a possible D gene (6 bases). Looked up from germline, CDR1 is KGHSH and CDR2 is LQKENI. V gave up 6 bases and J gave up 0 bases, with 19 bases separating them. This CDR3 has 17 residues. This CDR3 is CASSLDRLMTSTDTQYF. CDR3 nucleotide sequence: TGTGCCAGCTCGTTAGACAGGTTGATGACTAGCACAGATACGCAGTATTTT.

The chain recombines TRBV19 with TRBJ1-2; D not resolved. The germline gives CDR1 LNHDA, CDR2 SQIVND (reference sequence). The CDR3 is made up of 13 amino acids. V was shortened by 6 bases and J by 5 bases, with 13 bases between the two germline ends. CDR3 coding DNA: TGTGCCAGTAGCCTTACACCCGTTTATGGCTACACCTTC. Translating it yields CASSLTPVYGYTF.

On this clone: Within the sample, other DNA sequences also encode this same CDR3. CDR3: CAISWSSYNEQFF. CDR3 DNA: TGTGCCATCAGCTGGAGCTCCTACAATGAGCAGTTCTTC. V is TRBV10-3 and J is TRBJ2-1; no clear D gene. The CDR3 runs 13 residues. From germline, CDR1 is ENHRY and CDR2 SYGVKD. Trimming removed 6 bases from V and 0 bases from J, with 6 bases in between.

V gene TRBV3-1 (or the pseudogene TRBV3-2) combines with J gene TRBJ2-6, with D perhaps matching TRBD1 (6 bases). CDR3 size: 15 residues. Germline V gene lookup returns CDR1 LGHDT and CDR2 YNNKEL (reference sequence). V was shortened by 5 bases and J by 0 bases, with 8 bases between the two germline ends. The CDR3 loop reads CASSSQGSGANVLTF. The CDR3 nucleotides are TGTGCCAGCAGCTCACAGGGCTCTGGGGCCAACGTCCTGACTTTC.

The gene calls are TRBV2 and TRBJ1-4; the D is unclear. The V gene's germline CDR1 is SNHLY and CDR2 FYNNEI. Trimming shortened V by 8 bases and J by 0 bases, and 16 bases separated the two germline ends. The CDR3 is 16 amino acids. CDR3 DNA: TGTGCCAGCCTCACCCTGGGAGGCGCAACTAATGAAAAACTGTTTTTT. This gives the protein CASLTLGGATNEKLFF.

Only one count was recorded for this clone. V usage is TRBV5-8 and J usage is TRBJ1-5, with D unclear. Germline V gene lookup returns CDR1 SGHTS and CDR2 YDEGEE. V was shortened by 4 bases and J by 2 bases, with 16 bases between the two germline ends. The CDR3 spans 16 residues. CDR3 DNA: TGTGCCAGCAGCCCGTATTCATTTTCAGGCAATCAGCCCCAGCATTTT. Translated, it gives CASSPYSFSGNQPQHF.

J is TRBJ2-1 and V is TRBV2; a possible D gene is TRBD2 (5 bases). This CDR3 has 13 amino acids. Trimming cost V 2 bases and J 9 bases, with 11 bases left between them. Germline V gene lookup returns CDR1 SNHLY and CDR2 FYNNEI. The CDR3 coding sequence is TGTGCCAGCAGTGAAAGTCTCGCGGGTGAGCAGTTCTTC. Translation: CASSESLAGEQFF.

The chain joins TRBV24-1 to TRBJ2-2, with 7 bases matching TRBD2. V lost 2 bases, J lost 0 bases, and 5 bases stayed unmatched. CDR3 size: 17 residues. Germline values: CDR1 KGHDR, CDR2 SFDVKD. The CDR3 loop reads CATSDWGGTANTGELFF. CDR3 nucleotides: TGTGCCACCAGTGATTGGGGGGGTACGGCGAACACCGGGGAGCTGTTTTTT.

This chain uses TRBV27 with TRBJ2-1, with D unclear. The CDR3 loop spans 14 amino acids. Germline V gene data show CDR1 as MNHEY and CDR2 as SMNVEV (reference sequence). Trimming removed 6 bases at V and 1 base at J, with 10 bases between. CDR3 DNA sequence: TGTGCCAGCAGAGTGGGCCCTTCCTACAATGAGCAGTTCTTC. Translating it yields CASRVGPSYNEQFF.

The V and J genes are TRBV10-1 and TRBJ2-2; weak D call: TRBD1 (6 bases). The CDR3 covers 13 residues. V gave up 3 bases and J gave up 8 bases, with 10 bases separating them. Germline-derived CDR1 and CDR2 are WNHNN and SYGVQD (reference sequence). The CDR3 reads CASSDRGRGELFF. In nucleotides, the CDR3 is TGCGCCAGCAGTGACAGGGGACGAGGGGAGCTGTTTTTT.

V and J are TRBV23-1 and TRBJ1-1; D unclear. TRBV23-1 counts as an open reading frame of uncertain function. Trimming took off 0 bases at V and 5 bases at J, with 7 bases between the two ends. This CDR3 comprises 13 residues. The CDR3 nucleotides are TGCGCCAGCAGTCAATCGTGGGCGACTGAAGCTTTCTTT. Its translation: CASSQSWATEAFF.